This T cell receptor (beta chain) is drawn from a study of T cell repertoires in cytomegalovirus infection. For the study at large: Both recently identified HLA-C-restricted and well-studied HLA-B-restricted CMV epitopes were used in the study. Matching HLA type and CMV infection were both indicated by public TCR beta signatures.

Each CDR3 protein is one row after TCRdb ran MiXCR on the reads. This sample yields around 300,000 distinct CDR3 sequences, of which 20% to 30% are seen a single time; approximately 12% belongs to the top ten. The V gene's germline CDR1 is SGHVT and CDR2 SQSDAQ. The CDR3 loop spans 16 amino acids. After removal of 5 bases from V and 4 bases from J, the junction contained 12 bases not matched to a gene. On this clonotype itself: Its specificity is not known.

V usage is TRBV7-4 and J usage is TRBJ2-3; 7 bases fit TRBD2. The TCR originated in a human donor in good health (CMV status not recorded). Some clones in this sample may be carry-over from other donors' samples. The specimen comprised cultured PBMCs, sampled from culture after CMV antigen stimulation. CDR3 loop: CASSPDGVAGPDTQYF. The CDR3 DNA sequence: TGTGCCAGCAGCCCCGACGGGGTAGCGGGCCCAGATACGCAGTATTTT. Filled out from reference TRBV7-4 and TRBJ2-3, the complete variable domain reads GAGVSQSPRYKVAKRGRDVALRCDSISGHVTLYWYRQTLGQGSEVLTYSQSDAQRDKSGRPSGRFSAERPERSVSTLKIQRTEQGDSAVYLCASSPDGVAGPDTQYFGPGTRLTVL.